The rows below give T cell receptor beta chains drawn from one sample of a study of early T cells in non-severe SARS-CoV-2 infection. TCRdb reanalysed the 5' RACE reads using MiXCR and keeps one entry per CDR3 protein. This table holds just under 90,000 distinct CDR3 sequences, 13% to 15% found once. Specimen: whole blood. Receptors originate from an adult who was a healthcare worker with PCR-confirmed SARS-CoV-2 infection or an uninfected control (not recorded which). CDR3s include the opening cysteine and the closing phenylalanine or tryptophan. A D gene is named only where the DNA matches it firmly. Size is stated for part of the rows, as once, few or many counts, or as a class when the clone is expanded.

cdr3_length,j_call,v_call,d_call,clone_size,cdr3_nt,cdr3_aa
15,TRBJ1-2,TRBV5-6,TRBD1,few,TGTGCCAGCAGCTCAGTGGGGACAGGGAACTATGGCTACACCTTC,CASSSVGTGNYGYTF
17,TRBJ2-2,TRBV9,TRBD2,.,TGTGCCAGCAGCGTAGGGTCTAGCGGGAGGGTCACCGGGGAGCTGTTTTTT,CASSVGSSGRVTGELFF
15,TRBJ1-1,TRBV7-6,.,many,TGTGCCAGCAGCTTTCCCCCAGGAACGAACACTGAAGCTTTCTTT,CASSFPPGTNTEAFF
13,TRBJ2-3,TRBV30,.,.,TGTGCCTGGGGGAGACAGACCGCAGATACGCAGTATTTT,CAWGRQTADTQYF
15,TRBJ1-5,TRBV6-4,.,few,TGTGCCAGCAGTACCGGGCTCTCCTTGGGACAGCCCCAGCATTTT,CASSTGLSLGQPQHF
13,TRBJ2-7,TRBV4-1,.,few,TGCGCCAGCGCCGCCGGACCCCTAGGGGGATTGTACTTC,CASAAGPLGGLYF
15,TRBJ2-3,TRBV6-4,TRBD2,few,TGTGCCAGCAGTGAACTAGCGGGAGACACAGATACGCAGTATTTT,CASSELAGDTDTQYF
16,TRBJ2-3,TRBV6-2/TRBV6-3,TRBD2,few,TGTGCCAGCAGTTACTCAGCAGCGGGAGTGGCAGATACGCAGTATTTT,CASSYSAAGVADTQYF
14,TRBJ1-5,TRBV5-1,.,many,TGCGCCAGCAGCTTAGGGCAGGGAATGTGGCCCCAGCATTTT,CASSLGQGMWPQHF
16,TRBJ1-6,TRBV18,TRBD1,.,TGTGCCAGCTCAACCAGGAGGGACAGCGGCAATTCACCCCTCCACTTT,CASSTRRDSGNSPLHF
15,TRBJ2-1,TRBV7-9,TRBD2,.,TGTGCCAGCAGCTTACCCGGGGGGTTCCGGAATGAGCAGTTCTTC,CASSLPGGFRNEQFF
13,TRBJ2-5,TRBV20-1,.,few,TGCAGTGCCTTCAGGGGCATGGGGGAGACCCAGTACTTC,CSAFRGMGETQYF
15,TRBJ1-6,TRBV7-2,.,few,TGTGCCAGCAGCTTAGAACTCTCCTATAATTCACCCCTCCACTTT,CASSLELSYNSPLHF
16,TRBJ1-4,TRBV19,.,many,TGTGCCAGTAACGTCCGTCAGGGTCGGACTAATGAAAAACTGTTTTTT,CASNVRQGRTNEKLFF
14,TRBJ1-1,TRBV3-1,.,.,TGTGCCAGCAGTCCATTTACTCCGAACACTGAAGCTTTCTTT,CASSPFTPNTEAFF
16,TRBJ2-1,TRBV28,TRBD2,.,TGTGCCAGCGGAACCGGGACTAGCGGGAGGGCCAATGAGCAGTTCTTC,CASGTGTSGRANEQFF
16,TRBJ1-2,TRBV6-6,.,.,TGTGCCAGCAGTTACTCGACAGGCCCTAGAGCTGATGGCTACACCTTC,CASSYSTGPRADGYTF
15,TRBJ2-4,TRBV20-1,.,many,TGCAGTGCTAGAGAAGGACAAGGCCTACTGGGGATTCAGTACTTC,CSAREGQGLLGIQYF
15,TRBJ1-2,TRBV7-9,.,.,TGTGCCAGCAGCCCCAAGACCATGCAACCTTATGGCTACACCTTC,CASSPKTMQPYGYTF
15,TRBJ2-3,TRBV30,TRBD2,.,TGTGCCTGGAGCGCGCCTAGCGGGCCCCCAGATACGCAGTATTTT,CAWSAPSGPPDTQYF
15,TRBJ1-1,TRBV10-2,.,.,TGCGCCAGCAGTGAGTCAGGGGGGGCGGACACTGAAGCTTTCTTT,CASSESGGADTEAFF
13,TRBJ1-1,TRBV5-1,.,.,TGCGCCAGCAGCTATGGCCCTGCCTCTGGAGCTTTCTTT,CASSYGPASGAFF
13,TRBJ2-7,TRBV25-1,.,many,TGTGCCAGCAGTGGGGCCCAGATTTACGAGCAGTACTTC,CASSGAQIYEQYF
14,TRBJ1-2,TRBV20-1,.,many,TGCAGTGCTAGTCGGCGGGAATTAAGCTATGGCTACACCTTC,CSASRRELSYGYTF
12,TRBJ2-3,TRBV6-6,.,few,TGTGCCAGCAGTCCCGGCGCAGATACGCAGTATTTT,CASSPGADTQYF
13,TRBJ2-5,TRBV29-1,.,few,TGCAGCGTTGAGAGCTCTTACAAGGAGACCCAGTACTTC,CSVESSYKETQYF
14,TRBJ2-1,TRBV6-2/TRBV6-3,.,few,TGTGCCAGCAGTTACGGACTCATGGGGAATGAGCAGTTCTTC,CASSYGLMGNEQFF
15,TRBJ1-2,TRBV5-1,.,few,TGCGCCAGCAGCTTTGGCGACCGACCTTTCTATGGCTACACCTTC,CASSFGDRPFYGYTF
15,TRBJ2-1,TRBV5-1,TRBD1,few,TGCGCCAGCAGCTTGTTGGGACAGGTCGAGAATGAGCAGTTCTTC,CASSLLGQVENEQFF
16,TRBJ2-1,TRBV11-3,TRBD1,.,TGTGCCAGCAGCTTAGCTCGGGACAGTCTTAACAATGAGCAGTTCTTC,CASSLARDSLNNEQFF
17,TRBJ2-1,TRBV6-5,.,.,TGTGCCAGCAGATACCGTCCTTGGGGGGCAGGCTACAATGAGCAGTTCTTC,CASRYRPWGAGYNEQFF
12,TRBJ2-3,TRBV6-2/TRBV6-3,.,many,TGTGCCAGCGTCGACGACCGCCCGCCGCAGTATTTT,CASVDDRPPQYF
15,TRBJ2-7,TRBV5-8,TRBD1,many,TGTGCCAGCAGCGTAGGACAGGTTTTCTTATACGAGCAGTACTTC,CASSVGQVFLYEQYF
16,TRBJ2-3,TRBV6-6,.,once,TGTGCCAGCAGCTATACCGGGACTTCTAGCACAGATACGCAGTATTTT,CASSYTGTSSTDTQYF
11,TRBJ2-1,TRBV10-3,.,.,TGTGCCATCCAGGGGGGCAATGAGCAGTTCTTC,CAIQGGNEQFF
13,TRBJ2-3,TRBV5-1,.,once,TGCGCCAGCAGCTTACATTGGGAAGATACGCAGTATTTT,CASSLHWEDTQYF
13,TRBJ1-1,TRBV21-1,.,few,TGTGCCAGCACCTTGGACAGGGGTACTGAAGCTTTCTTT,CASTLDRGTEAFF
15,TRBJ2-3,TRBV5-1,.,few,TGCGCCAGCAGCACCGGACTGACAGGCACAGATACGCAGTATTTT,CASSTGLTGTDTQYF
13,TRBJ2-3,TRBV28,TRBD2,.,TGTGCCAGTCAGCGGGGAGCTAAGAATACGCAGTATTTT,CASQRGAKNTQYF
15,TRBJ2-3,TRBV12-3/TRBV12-4,TRBD2,few,TGTGCCAGCAGCAGCAAGCGGGATCTGAGGGATACGCAGTATTTT,CASSSKRDLRDTQYF
15,TRBJ1-2,TRBV25-1,.,.,TGTGCCAGCAGTGAAAGTGCCGGGCCACACTATGGCTACACCTTC,CASSESAGPHYGYTF
14,TRBJ2-1,TRBV11-2,.,.,TGTGCCAGCAGCGCCGGGACTCCGGGTCATGAGCAGTTCTTC,CASSAGTPGHEQFF
14,TRBJ1-1,TRBV12-3/TRBV12-4,.,few,TGTGCCAGCAGTTTCATACACGTTAACACTGAAGCTTTCTTT,CASSFIHVNTEAFF
14,TRBJ2-1,TRBV3-1,.,many,TGTGCCAGCAGCCAAGATCTTCGTGTTAGGGAGCAGTTCTTC,CASSQDLRVREQFF
14,TRBJ2-7,TRBV7-6,TRBD2,few,TGTGCCAGCAGTATGGGGACTAGCCTCTACGAGCAGTACTTC,CASSMGTSLYEQYF
18,TRBJ1-1,TRBV7-8,TRBD1,.,TGTGCCAGCAGCTTATTGCGCACCACAGGGGCCCTGAACACTGAAGCTTTCTTT,CASSLLRTTGALNTEAFF
15,TRBJ2-7,TRBV5-1,TRBD1,.,TGCGCCAGCAGCTACACCGGGACAGGGGGCTACGAGCAGTACTTC,CASSYTGTGGYEQYF
13,TRBJ2-3,TRBV19,.,.,TGTGCCAGTGGACTACAGGGAAGAGATACGCAGTATTTT,CASGLQGRDTQYF
17,TRBJ2-5,TRBV15,.,few,TGTGCCACCAGCAGAGATGTCTTAAGACAGTACCAAGAGACCCAGTACTTC,CATSRDVLRQYQETQYF
17,TRBJ1-1,TRBV27,TRBD1,few,TGTGCCAGCAGCCTGCGCGTCAACAGGGGGCGGGAATCTGAAGCTTTCTTT,CASSLRVNRGRESEAFF
14,TRBJ1-2,TRBV5-1,.,few,TGCGCCAGCAGCTTGGAGTCCCAGGGTCGGCACTTCACCTTC,CASSLESQGRHFTF
14,TRBJ2-1,TRBV27,.,many,TGTGCCAGCAGTTTGGGGCCCGGGGCAGATGAGCAGTTCTTC,CASSLGPGADEQFF
15,TRBJ2-7,TRBV29-1,.,few,TGCAGCGTTGAAGGTGGGGCGTTGGGTTCCTACGAGCAGTACTTC,CSVEGGALGSYEQYF
17,TRBJ2-6,TRBV28,.,few,TGTGCCAGCAGTTTACTCGGTTTAGGGTCTGGGGCCAACGTCCTGACTTTC,CASSLLGLGSGANVLTF
15,TRBJ2-1,TRBV12-5,.,.,TGTGCTAGTGGTTTGGTACTGGCCTCCCACAATGAGCAGTTCTTC,CASGLVLASHNEQFF
14,TRBJ2-7,TRBV29-1,TRBD1,few,TGCAGCGTAGCCGGGACAGGGATGGACTACGAGCAGTACTTC,CSVAGTGMDYEQYF
11,TRBJ1-4,TRBV29-1,.,many,TGCAGCGTCCGGGAGAATGAAAAACTGTTTTTT,CSVRENEKLFF
15,TRBJ2-7,TRBV10-2,TRBD2,many,TGCGCCAGCAGTGACATAGCGGGAGGGCCATACGAGCAGTACTTC,CASSDIAGGPYEQYF